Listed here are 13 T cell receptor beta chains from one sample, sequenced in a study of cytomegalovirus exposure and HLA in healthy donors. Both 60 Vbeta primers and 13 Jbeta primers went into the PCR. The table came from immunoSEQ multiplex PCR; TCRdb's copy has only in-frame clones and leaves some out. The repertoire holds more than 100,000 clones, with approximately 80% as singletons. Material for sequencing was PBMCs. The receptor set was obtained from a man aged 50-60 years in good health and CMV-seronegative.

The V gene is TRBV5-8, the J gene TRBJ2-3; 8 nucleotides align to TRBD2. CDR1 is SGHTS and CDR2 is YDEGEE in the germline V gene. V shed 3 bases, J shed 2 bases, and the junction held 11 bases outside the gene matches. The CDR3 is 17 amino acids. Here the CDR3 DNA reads TGTGCCAGCAGCTGGGGGGGGACTAGACTACTCACAGATACGCAGTATTTT. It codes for CASSWGGTRLLTDTQYF.

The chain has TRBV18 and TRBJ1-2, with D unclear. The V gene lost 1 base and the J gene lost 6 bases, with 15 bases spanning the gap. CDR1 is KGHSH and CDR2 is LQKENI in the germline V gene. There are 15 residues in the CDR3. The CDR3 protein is CASSPQEKSVDGYTF. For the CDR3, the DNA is TGTGCCAGCTCACCACAAGAGAAGTCTGTAGATGGCTACACCTTC.

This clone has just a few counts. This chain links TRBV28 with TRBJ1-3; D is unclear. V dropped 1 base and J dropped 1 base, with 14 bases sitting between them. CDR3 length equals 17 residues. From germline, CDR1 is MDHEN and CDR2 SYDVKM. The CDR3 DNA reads TGTGCCAGCAGTTTATCGACAAGGCTCCCTTCTGGAAACACCATATATTTT. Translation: CASSLSTRLPSGNTIYF.

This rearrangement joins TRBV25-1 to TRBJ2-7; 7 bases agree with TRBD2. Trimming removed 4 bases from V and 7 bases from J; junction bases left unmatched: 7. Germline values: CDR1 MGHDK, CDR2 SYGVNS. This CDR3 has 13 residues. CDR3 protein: CASSAGRAAEQYF. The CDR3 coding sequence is TGTGCCAGCAGTGCGGGGAGGGCGGCTGAGCAGTACTTC.

The CDR3 nucleotides read TGTGCCAGCAGTGAAACCTTAGGGAGGGACAATCAGCCCCAGCATTTT. Protein: CASSETLGRDNQPQHF. The chain is built from TRBV6-1 and TRBJ1-5; D gene unclear. The CDR3 length is 16 residues. Germline V gene lookup returns CDR1 MNHNS and CDR2 SASEGT. Trimming pared 2 bases from V and 3 bases from J, leaving 14 bases between.

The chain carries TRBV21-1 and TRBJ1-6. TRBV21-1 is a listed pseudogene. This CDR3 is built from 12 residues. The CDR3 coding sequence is TGTGCCAGCCCTCTAACCCATTCACCCCTCCACTTT. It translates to CASPLTHSPLHF.

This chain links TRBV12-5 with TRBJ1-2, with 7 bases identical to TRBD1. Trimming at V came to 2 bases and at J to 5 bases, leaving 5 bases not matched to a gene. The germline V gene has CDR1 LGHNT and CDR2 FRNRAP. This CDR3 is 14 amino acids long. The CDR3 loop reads CASGLTGTAYGYTF. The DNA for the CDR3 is TGTGCTAGTGGTTTGACCGGGACAGCTTATGGCTACACCTTC. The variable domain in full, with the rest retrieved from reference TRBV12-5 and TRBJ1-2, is DARVTQTPRHKVTEMGQEVTMRCQPILGHNTVFWYRQTMMQGLELLAYFRNRAPLDDSGMPKDRFSAEMPDATLATLKIQPSEPRDSAVYFCASGLTGTAYGYTFGSGTRLTVV.

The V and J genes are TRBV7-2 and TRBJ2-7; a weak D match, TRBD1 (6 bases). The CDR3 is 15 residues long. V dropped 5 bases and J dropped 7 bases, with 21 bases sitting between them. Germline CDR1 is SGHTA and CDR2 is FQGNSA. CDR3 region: CASSQEGTPGEEQYF. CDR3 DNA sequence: TGTGCCAGCAGCCAGGAAGGCACCCCAGGGGAAGAGCAGTACTTC.

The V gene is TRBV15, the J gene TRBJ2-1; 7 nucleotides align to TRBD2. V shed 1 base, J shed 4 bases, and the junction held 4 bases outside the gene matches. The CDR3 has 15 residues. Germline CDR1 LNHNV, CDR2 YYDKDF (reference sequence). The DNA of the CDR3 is TGTGCCACCAGCAGAGGGCTAGCGGTGTACAATGAGCAGTTCTTC. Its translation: CATSRGLAVYNEQFF.

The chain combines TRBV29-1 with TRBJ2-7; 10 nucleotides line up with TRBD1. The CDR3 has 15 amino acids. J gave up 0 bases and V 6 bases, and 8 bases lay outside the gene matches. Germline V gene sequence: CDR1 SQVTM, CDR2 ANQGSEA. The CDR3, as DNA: TGCAGCGTCGTTGACAGGGGGCATCCCTCCTACGAGCAGTACTTC. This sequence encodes CSVVDRGHPSYEQYF.

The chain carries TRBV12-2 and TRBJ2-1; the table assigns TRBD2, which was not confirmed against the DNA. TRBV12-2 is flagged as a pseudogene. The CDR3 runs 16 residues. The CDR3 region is CASRFIGLAEYNEQFF. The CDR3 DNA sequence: TGTGCAAGTCGTTTCATCGGACTAGCGGAGTACAATGAGCAGTTCTTC.

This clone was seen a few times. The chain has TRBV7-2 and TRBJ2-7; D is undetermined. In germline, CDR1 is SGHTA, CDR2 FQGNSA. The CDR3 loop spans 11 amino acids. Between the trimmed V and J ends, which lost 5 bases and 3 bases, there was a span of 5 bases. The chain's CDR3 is CASSEIYEQYF. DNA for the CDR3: TGTGCCAGCAGCGAGATCTACGAGCAGTACTTC.

CDR3 protein: CASSLASGIRDTQYF. The CDR3 nucleotides are TGCGCCAGCAGCTTGGCTAGCGGGATTAGGGATACGCAGTATTTT. The V and J genes are TRBV5-1 and TRBJ2-3; 9 bases agree with TRBD2. The germline gives CDR1 SGHRS, CDR2 YFSETQ. This CDR3 region has 15 residues. With V trimmed by 0 bases and J by 6 bases, 5 bases remained unmatched.